A selection of T cell receptor beta chains follows, all from one sample in a study of T cell responses to AZD1222 COVID-19 vaccine. Sequenced by immunoSEQ multiplex PCR; TCRdb stores in-frame clones only, minus some. The sample carries about 130,000 clones, approximately 95% recorded once. The sample in question was peripheral blood, obtained 28 days after the second AZD1222 dose. These TCRs come from an adult who received the AZD1222 COVID-19 vaccine. CDR3s include the opening cysteine and the closing phenylalanine or tryptophan. D genes are given only for firm matches. Size tells how often a clone was seen (once, few, many) or the class of an expanded clone, and some rows leave it out.

J gene,clone size,D gene,V gene,CDR3 protein,CDR3 DNA
TRBJ2-7,-,-,TRBV20-1,CSATGGAEQYF,TGCAGTGCTACCGGGGGCGCAGAGCAGTACTTC
TRBJ1-5,-,-,TRBV11-2,CASSLDLDRLTAQHF,TGTGCCAGCAGCTTAGATCTAGACAGGTTGACAGCCCAGCATTTT
TRBJ1-5,-,TRBD1,TRBV4-2,CASSQDRVGQPQHF,TGTGCCAGCAGCCAGGACAGGGTTGGTCAGCCCCAGCATTTT
TRBJ2-6,-,-,TRBV7-2,CASSSRRGGLGANVLTF,TGTGCCAGCAGCTCCCGAAGAGGGGGGCTCGGGGCCAACGTCCTGACTTTC
TRBJ2-2,-,-,TRBV7-9,CASSSGLSAGELFF,TGTGCCAGCAGCTCTGGGCTTTCAGCCGGGGAGCTGTTTTTT
TRBJ2-2,-,-,TRBV27,CASSLEYWQGGGELFF,TGTGCCAGCAGTTTGGAGTATTGGCAGGGCGGCGGGGAGCTGTTTTTT
TRBJ1-1,-,-,TRBV19,CASSTYRASYTEAFF,TGTGCCAGTAGTACTTACAGGGCTAGTTACACTGAAGCTTTCTTT
TRBJ2-7,-,-,TRBV10-3,CAISDVSAGRSYEQYF,TGTGCCATCAGTGACGTGTCGGCAGGGCGCTCCTACGAGCAGTACTTC
TRBJ1-4,-,-,TRBV30,CAWSGGDKSNEKLFF,TGTGCCTGGAGTGGGGGGGACAAATCAAATGAAAAACTGTTTTTT
TRBJ2-2,once,TRBD2,TRBV27,CASSPMGPSGTGELFF,TGTGCCAGCAGTCCCATGGGACCTAGCGGCACCGGGGAGCTGTTTTTT
TRBJ2-5,-,TRBD2,TRBV5-6,CASNEAGGPATQYF,TGTGCCAGCAACGAAGCGGGGGGCCCTGCCACCCAGTACTTC
TRBJ2-7,once,-,TRBV7-8,CASSVVGAPRGYEQYF,TGTGCCAGCAGCGTCGTAGGAGCCCCGAGGGGCTACGAGCAGTACTTC
TRBJ2-1,-,TRBD1,TRBV29-1,CSHRPQGIGNEQFF,TGCAGCCACCGTCCACAGGGGATAGGCAATGAGCAGTTCTTC
TRBJ1-4,-,-,TRBV30,CAWSGQGSNEKLFF,TGTGCCTGGAGTGGCCAGGGATCTAATGAAAAACTGTTTTTT
TRBJ1-2,-,-,TRBV30,CAWSVAGEGYTF,TGTGCCTGGAGTGTGGCAGGGGAAGGCTACACCTTC
TRBJ1-3,once,TRBD1,TRBV3-1/TRBV3-2,CASSQGSQGAISGNTIYF,TGTGCCAGCAGCCAAGGTAGTCAGGGGGCTATCTCTGGAAACACCATATATTTT
TRBJ1-2,-,-,TRBV19,CAVSSGFNYGYTF,TGTGCCGTCAGTTCCGGATTTAACTATGGCTACACCTTC
TRBJ1-2,-,-,TRBV6-5,CASSYWQEGIYGYTF,TGTGCCAGCAGTTATTGGCAGGAGGGGATTTATGGCTACACCTTC
TRBJ1-1,-,-,TRBV10-1,CASKTTGPIEAFF,TGCGCCAGCAAAACCACCGGGCCGATAGAAGCTTTCTTT
TRBJ2-1,-,TRBD2,TRBV5-1,CASSSAGGRLNEQFF,TGCGCCAGCAGCTCGGCGGGGGGGAGGCTCAATGAGCAGTTCTTC
TRBJ2-5,-,-,TRBV5-1,CASSLGGSETQYF,TGCGCCAGCAGCTTGGGGGGTAGCGAGACCCAGTACTTC
TRBJ1-1,-,-,TRBV4-1,CASSQADRTEAFF,TGCGCCAGCAGCCAAGCCGACAGGACTGAAGCTTTCTTT
TRBJ1-5,-,-,TRBV6-5,CASAAYSNQPQHF,TGTGCCAGCGCTGCATATAGCAATCAGCCCCAGCATTTT
TRBJ1-5,few,TRBD1,TRBV9,CASSVVVGQGTLAGNQPQHF,TGTGCCAGCAGCGTAGTCGTTGGACAGGGGACCTTAGCGGGCAATCAGCCCCAGCATTTT
TRBJ2-3,-,-,TRBV19,CASSRLSTDTQYF,TGTGCCAGTAGTAGGTTGAGCACAGATACGCAGTATTTT
TRBJ1-4,-,TRBD1,TRBV7-9,CASGKQGAANEKLFF,TGTGCCAGCGGCAAACAGGGGGCAGCTAATGAAAAACTGTTTTTT
TRBJ2-3,-,TRBD2,TRBV6-5,CASSLRLAMGPDTQYF,TGTGCCAGCAGTTTACGACTAGCCATGGGCCCAGATACGCAGTATTTT
TRBJ2-2,-,-,TRBV4-3,CASSLRTAGELFF,TGCGCCAGCAGCCTTAGGACCGCCGGGGAGCTGTTTTTT
TRBJ1-5,-,-,TRBV6-6,CASTGDYSNQPQHF,TGTGCCAGCACGGGGGATTATAGCAATCAGCCCCAGCATTTT
TRBJ1-2,-,TRBD1,TRBV11-3,CASWDRFGYTF,TGTGCCAGCTGGGACAGGTTTGGCTACACCTTC
TRBJ1-6,-,TRBD1,TRBV19,CASNGGTGSSYNSPLHF,TGTGCCAGTAACGGCGGGACAGGTAGCTCCTATAATTCACCCCTCCACTTT